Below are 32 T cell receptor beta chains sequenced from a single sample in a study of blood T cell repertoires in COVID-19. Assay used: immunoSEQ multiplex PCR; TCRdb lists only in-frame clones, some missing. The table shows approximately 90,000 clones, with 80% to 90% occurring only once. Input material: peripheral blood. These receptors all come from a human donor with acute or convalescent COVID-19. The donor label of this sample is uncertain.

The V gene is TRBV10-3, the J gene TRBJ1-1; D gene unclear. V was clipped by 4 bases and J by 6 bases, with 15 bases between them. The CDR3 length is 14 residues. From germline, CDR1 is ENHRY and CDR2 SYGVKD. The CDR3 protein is CAISVEGTVSEAFF. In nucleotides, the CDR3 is TGTGCCATCAGTGTGGAGGGCACCGTCTCTGAAGCTTTCTTT.

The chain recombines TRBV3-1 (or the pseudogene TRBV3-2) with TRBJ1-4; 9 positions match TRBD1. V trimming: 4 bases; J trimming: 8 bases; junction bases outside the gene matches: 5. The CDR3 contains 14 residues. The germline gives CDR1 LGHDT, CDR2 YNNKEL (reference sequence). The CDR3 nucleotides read TGTGCCAGCAGCCGCTGGGACAGGGAAGAAAAACTGTTTTTT. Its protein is CASSRWDREEKLFF.

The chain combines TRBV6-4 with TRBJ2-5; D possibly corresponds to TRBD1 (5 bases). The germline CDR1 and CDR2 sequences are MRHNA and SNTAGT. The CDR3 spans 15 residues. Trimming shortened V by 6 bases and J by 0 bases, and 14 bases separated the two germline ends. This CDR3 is CASRGARGYQETQYF. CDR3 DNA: TGTGCCAGCAGAGGGGCACGCGGATACCAAGAGACCCAGTACTTC.

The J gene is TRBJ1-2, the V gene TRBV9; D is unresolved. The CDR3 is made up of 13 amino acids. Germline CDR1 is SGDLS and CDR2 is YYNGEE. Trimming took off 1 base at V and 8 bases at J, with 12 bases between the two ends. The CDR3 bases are TGTGCCAGCAGCGTACCCAGCGGGGTGGGCTACACCTTC. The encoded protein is CASSVPSGVGYTF. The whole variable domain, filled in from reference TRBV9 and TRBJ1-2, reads DSGVTQTPKHLITATGQRVTLRCSPRSGDLSVYWYQQSLDQGLQFLIQYYNGEERAKGNILERFSAQQFPDLHSELNLSSLELGDSALYFCASSVPSGVGYTFGSGTRLTVV.

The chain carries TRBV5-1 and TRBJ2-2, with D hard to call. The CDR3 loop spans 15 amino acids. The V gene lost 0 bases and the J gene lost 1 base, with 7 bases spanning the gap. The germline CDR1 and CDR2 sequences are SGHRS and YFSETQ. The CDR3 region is CASSLAAGNTGELFF. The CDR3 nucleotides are TGCGCCAGCAGCTTGGCCGCAGGGAACACCGGGGAGCTGTTTTTT.

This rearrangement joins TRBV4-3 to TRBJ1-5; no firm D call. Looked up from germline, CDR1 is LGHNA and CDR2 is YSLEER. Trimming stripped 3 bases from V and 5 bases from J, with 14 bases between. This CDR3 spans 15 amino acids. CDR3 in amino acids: CASSQETRTDQPQHF. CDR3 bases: TGCGCCAGCAGCCAGGAGACCCGAACTGATCAGCCCCAGCATTTT.

Here the CDR3 reads CASSWGQAYEQYF. CDR3 sequence (DNA): TGTGCCAGCAGCTGGGGACAGGCCTACGAGCAGTACTTC. This chain joins TRBV7-9 and TRBJ2-7, with 8 nucleotides matching TRBD1. The CDR3 is made up of 13 amino acids. Germline V CDR1 and CDR2: SEHNR, FQNEAQ (reference sequence). V shed 4 bases, J shed 2 bases, and the junction held 1 base outside the gene matches. Full variable domain (remainder filled in from reference TRBV7-9 and TRBJ2-7): DTGVSQNPRHKITKRGQNVTFRCDPISEHNRLYWYRQTLGQGPEFLTYFQNEAQLEKSRLLSDRFSAERPKGSFSTLEIQRTEQGDSAMYLCASSWGQAYEQYFGPGTRLTVT.

The CDR3 loop is CASSYSSPLLYGYTF. The CDR3 DNA reads TGTGCCAGCAGTTACTCGAGTCCCCTTCTCTATGGCTACACCTTC. The V call is TRBV6-5, the J call TRBJ1-2; D gene uncertain. Per the germline V gene, CDR1 is MNHEY and CDR2 is SVGAGI. With 0 bases removed from V and 4 bases from J, the gap between germline ends came to 12 bases. The length of the CDR3 is 15 residues.

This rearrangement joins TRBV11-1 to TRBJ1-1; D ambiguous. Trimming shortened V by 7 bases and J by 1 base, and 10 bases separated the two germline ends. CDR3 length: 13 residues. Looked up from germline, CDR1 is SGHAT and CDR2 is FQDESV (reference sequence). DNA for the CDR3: TGTGCCAGCAAATGGCATCAGAACACTGAAGCTTTCTTT. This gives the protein CASKWHQNTEAFF.

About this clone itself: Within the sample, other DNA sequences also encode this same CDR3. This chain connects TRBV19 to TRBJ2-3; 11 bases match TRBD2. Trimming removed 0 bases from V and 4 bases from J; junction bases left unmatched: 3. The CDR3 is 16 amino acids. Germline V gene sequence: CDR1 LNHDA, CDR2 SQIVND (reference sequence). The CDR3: CASSIDSGGASDTQYF. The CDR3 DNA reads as TGTGCCAGTAGTATAGATAGCGGGGGGGCCTCAGATACGCAGTATTTT. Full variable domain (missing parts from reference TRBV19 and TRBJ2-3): DGGITQSPKYLFRKEGQNVTLSCEQNLNHDAMYWYRQDPGQGLRLIYYSQIVNDFQKGDIAEGYSVSREKKESFPLTVTSAQKNPTAFYLCASSIDSGGASDTQYFGPGTRLTVL.

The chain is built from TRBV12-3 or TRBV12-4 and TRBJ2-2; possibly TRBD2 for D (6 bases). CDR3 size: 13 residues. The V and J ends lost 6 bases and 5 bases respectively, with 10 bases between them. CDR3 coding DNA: TGTGCCAGCAGGGCGGGGTGGACCGGGGAGCTGTTTTTT. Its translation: CASRAGWTGELFF.

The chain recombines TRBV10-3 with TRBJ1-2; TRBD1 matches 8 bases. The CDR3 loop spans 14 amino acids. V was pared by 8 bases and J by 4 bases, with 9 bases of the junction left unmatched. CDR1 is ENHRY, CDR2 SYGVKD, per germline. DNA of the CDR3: TGTGCCATCGATTCAGACAGGGGCATCTATGGCTACACCTTC. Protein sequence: CAIDSDRGIYGYTF.

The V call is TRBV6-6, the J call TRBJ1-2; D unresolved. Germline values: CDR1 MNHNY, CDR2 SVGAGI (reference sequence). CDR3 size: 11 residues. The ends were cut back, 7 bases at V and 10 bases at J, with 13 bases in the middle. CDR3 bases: TGTGCCAGCATGCAATTCCCGGTCTACACCTTC. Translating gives CASMQFPVYTF.

The CDR3 bases are TGTGCCAGCAGACCCGTAGCGGACACGAACACCGGGGAGCTGTTTTTT. Amino acid sequence: CASRPVADTNTGELFF. The chain is built from TRBV2 and TRBJ2-2; possibly TRBD2 for D (6 bases). The CDR3 contains 16 residues. V lost 6 bases to trimming and J lost 0 bases, with 14 bases between them. Looked up from germline, CDR1 is SNHLY and CDR2 is FYNNEI.

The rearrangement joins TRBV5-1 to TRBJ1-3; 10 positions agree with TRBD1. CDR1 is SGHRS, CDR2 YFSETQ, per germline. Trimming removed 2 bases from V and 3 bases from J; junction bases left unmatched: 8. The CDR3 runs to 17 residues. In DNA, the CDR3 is TGCGCCAGCAGCTTCACCGGGACAGGGGATGTTGGAAACACCATATATTTT. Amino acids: CASSFTGTGDVGNTIYF. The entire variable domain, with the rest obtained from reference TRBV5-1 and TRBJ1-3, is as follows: KAGVTQTPRYLIKTRGQQVTLSCSPISGHRSVSWYQQTPGQGLQFLFEYFSETQRNKGNFPGRFSGRQFSNSRSEMNVSTLELGDSALYLCASSFTGTGDVGNTIYFGEGSWLTVV.

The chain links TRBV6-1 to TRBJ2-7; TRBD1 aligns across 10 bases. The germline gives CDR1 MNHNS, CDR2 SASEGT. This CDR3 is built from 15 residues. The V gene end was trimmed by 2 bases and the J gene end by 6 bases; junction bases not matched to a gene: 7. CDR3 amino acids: CASSELGQGLREQYF. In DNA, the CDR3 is TGTGCCAGCAGTGAATTGGGACAGGGGTTACGCGAGCAGTACTTC.

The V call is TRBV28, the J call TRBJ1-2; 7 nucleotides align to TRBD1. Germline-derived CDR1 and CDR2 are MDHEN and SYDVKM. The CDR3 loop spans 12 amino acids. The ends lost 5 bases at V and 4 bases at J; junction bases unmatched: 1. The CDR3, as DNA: TGTGCCAGCAGTAGACAGGGCTATGGCTACACCTTC. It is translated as CASSRQGYGYTF.

For the CDR3, the DNA is TGTGCCAGCAGTCAGGGACAGCACACTAGCACAGATACGCAGTATTTT. Its translation: CASSQGQHTSTDTQYF. The gene calls are TRBV27 and TRBJ2-3, with 7 positions matching TRBD1. The germline CDR1 and CDR2 sequences are MNHEY and SMNVEV (reference sequence). The CDR3 has 16 residues. The ends lost 5 bases at V and 0 bases at J; junction bases unmatched: 8.

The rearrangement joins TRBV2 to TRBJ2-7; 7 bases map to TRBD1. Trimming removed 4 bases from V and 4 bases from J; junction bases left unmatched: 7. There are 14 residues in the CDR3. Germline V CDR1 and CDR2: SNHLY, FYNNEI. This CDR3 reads CASSVTGVTYEQYF. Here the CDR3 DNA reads TGTGCCAGCAGTGTTACAGGGGTGACATACGAGCAGTACTTC.

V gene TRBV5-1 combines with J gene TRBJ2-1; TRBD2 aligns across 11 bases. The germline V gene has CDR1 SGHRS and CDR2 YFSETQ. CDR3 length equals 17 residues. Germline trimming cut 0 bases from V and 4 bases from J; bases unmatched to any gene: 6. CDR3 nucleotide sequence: TGCGCCAGCAGCTTGGCCCTTACTAGCGGGGGTTACAATGAGCAGTTCTTC. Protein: CASSLALTSGGYNEQFF.

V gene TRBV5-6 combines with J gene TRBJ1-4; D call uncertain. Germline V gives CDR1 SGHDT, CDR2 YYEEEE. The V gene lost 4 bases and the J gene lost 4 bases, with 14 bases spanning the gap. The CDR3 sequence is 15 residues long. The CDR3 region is CASSVSPGINEKLFF. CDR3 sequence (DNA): TGTGCCAGCAGCGTGTCACCGGGAATTAATGAAAAACTGTTTTTT. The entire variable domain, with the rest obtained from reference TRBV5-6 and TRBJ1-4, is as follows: DAGVTQSPTHLIKTRGQQVTLRCSPKSGHDTVSWYQQALGQGPQFIFQYYEEEERQRGNFPDRFSGHQFPNYSSELNVNALLLGDSALYLCASSVSPGINEKLFFGSGTQLSVL.

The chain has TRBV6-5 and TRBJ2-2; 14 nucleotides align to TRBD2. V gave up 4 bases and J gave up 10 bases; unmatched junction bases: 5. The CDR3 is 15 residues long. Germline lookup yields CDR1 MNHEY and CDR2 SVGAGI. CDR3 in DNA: TGTGCCAGCAGTTCGACTAGCGGGGGGGCCTTGGAGCTGTTTTTT. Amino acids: CASSSTSGGALELFF.

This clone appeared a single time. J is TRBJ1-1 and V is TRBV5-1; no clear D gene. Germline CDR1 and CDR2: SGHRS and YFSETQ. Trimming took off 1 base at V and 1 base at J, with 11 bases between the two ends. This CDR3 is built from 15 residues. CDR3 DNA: TGCGCCAGCAGCTTGTCTCCTGAGCGGAACACTGAAGCTTTCTTT. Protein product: CASSLSPERNTEAFF.

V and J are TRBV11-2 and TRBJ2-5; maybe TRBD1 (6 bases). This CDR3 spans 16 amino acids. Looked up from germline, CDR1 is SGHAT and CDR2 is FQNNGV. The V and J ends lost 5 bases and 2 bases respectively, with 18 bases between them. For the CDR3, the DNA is TGTGCCAGCAGCCCCTGGACAGCGCGAGATCAAGAGACCCAGTACTTC. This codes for CASSPWTARDQETQYF.

The CDR3 nucleotides read TGTGCCAGCAGCCAGCTCCCAGCCGGGGAGACCCAGTACTTC. It translates to CASSQLPAGETQYF. This chain links TRBV6-1 with TRBJ2-5, with D unresolved. V shed 6 bases and J shed 5 bases, with 16 bases lying between them. The length of the CDR3 is 14 residues. The germline V gene encodes CDR1 MNHNS and CDR2 SASEGT.

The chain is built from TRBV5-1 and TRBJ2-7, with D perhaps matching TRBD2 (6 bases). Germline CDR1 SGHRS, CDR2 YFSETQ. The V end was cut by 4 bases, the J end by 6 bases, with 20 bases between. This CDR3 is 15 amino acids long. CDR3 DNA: TGCGCCAGCAGCCCTGGGACTTCTTCCCCCCGCGAGCAGTACTTC. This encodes CASSPGTSSPREQYF. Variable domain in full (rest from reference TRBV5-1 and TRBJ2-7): KAGVTQTPRYLIKTRGQQVTLSCSPISGHRSVSWYQQTPGQGLQFLFEYFSETQRNKGNFPGRFSGRQFSNSRSEMNVSTLELGDSALYLCASSPGTSSPREQYFGPGTRLTVT.

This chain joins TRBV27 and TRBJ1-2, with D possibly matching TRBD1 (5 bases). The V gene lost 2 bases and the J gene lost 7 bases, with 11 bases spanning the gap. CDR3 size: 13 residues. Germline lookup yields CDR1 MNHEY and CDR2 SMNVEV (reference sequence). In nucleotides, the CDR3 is TGTGCCAGCAGTTTAGGGGGGGACGTTGGCTACACCTTC. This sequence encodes CASSLGGDVGYTF.

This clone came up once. CDR3 DNA: TGTGCCAGTAGTACGGGACAGGTCCAAGAGACCCAGTACTTC. Translation gives CASSTGQVQETQYF. V is TRBV19 and J is TRBJ2-5, with TRBD1 matching over 8 bases. The CDR3 loop spans 14 amino acids. Germline V gives CDR1 LNHDA, CDR2 SQIVND (reference sequence). Losses at the gene ends were 4 bases for V and 1 base for J; bases not matched to a gene: 2.

In DNA, the CDR3 is TGTGCCAGCAGCCGCGACAACCCCGGGGGCTATGGCTACACCTTC. Protein sequence: CASSRDNPGGYGYTF. This sequence joins TRBV6-2 or TRBV6-3 and TRBJ1-2; TRBD1 is a possible D gene (5 bases). The CDR3 sequence is 15 residues long. Germline V gene sequence: CDR1 MNHEY, CDR2 SVGEGT. Between the trimmed V and J ends, which lost 6 bases and 4 bases, there was a span of 18 bases.

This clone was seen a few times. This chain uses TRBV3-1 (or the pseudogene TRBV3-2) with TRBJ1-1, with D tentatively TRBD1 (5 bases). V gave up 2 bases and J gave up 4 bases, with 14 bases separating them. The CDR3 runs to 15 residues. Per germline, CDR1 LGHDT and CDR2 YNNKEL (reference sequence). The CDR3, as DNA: TGTGCCAGCAGCCAACCACGGGGGGTAGCCACTGAAGCTTTCTTT. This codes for CASSQPRGVATEAFF.

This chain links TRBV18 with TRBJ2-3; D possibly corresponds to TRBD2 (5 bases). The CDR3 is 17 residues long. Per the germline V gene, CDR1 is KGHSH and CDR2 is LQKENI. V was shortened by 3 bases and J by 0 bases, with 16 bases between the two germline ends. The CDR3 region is CASSPSARESSTDTQYF. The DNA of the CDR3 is TGTGCCAGCTCACCGTCAGCTAGGGAGAGTAGCACAGATACGCAGTATTTT.

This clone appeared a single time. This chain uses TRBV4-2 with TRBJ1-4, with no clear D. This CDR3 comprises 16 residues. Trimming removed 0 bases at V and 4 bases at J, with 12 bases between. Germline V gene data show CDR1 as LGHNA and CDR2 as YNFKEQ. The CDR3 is CASSQDTAGLNEKLFF. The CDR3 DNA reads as TGTGCCAGCAGCCAAGATACGGCAGGACTTAATGAAAAACTGTTTTTT.